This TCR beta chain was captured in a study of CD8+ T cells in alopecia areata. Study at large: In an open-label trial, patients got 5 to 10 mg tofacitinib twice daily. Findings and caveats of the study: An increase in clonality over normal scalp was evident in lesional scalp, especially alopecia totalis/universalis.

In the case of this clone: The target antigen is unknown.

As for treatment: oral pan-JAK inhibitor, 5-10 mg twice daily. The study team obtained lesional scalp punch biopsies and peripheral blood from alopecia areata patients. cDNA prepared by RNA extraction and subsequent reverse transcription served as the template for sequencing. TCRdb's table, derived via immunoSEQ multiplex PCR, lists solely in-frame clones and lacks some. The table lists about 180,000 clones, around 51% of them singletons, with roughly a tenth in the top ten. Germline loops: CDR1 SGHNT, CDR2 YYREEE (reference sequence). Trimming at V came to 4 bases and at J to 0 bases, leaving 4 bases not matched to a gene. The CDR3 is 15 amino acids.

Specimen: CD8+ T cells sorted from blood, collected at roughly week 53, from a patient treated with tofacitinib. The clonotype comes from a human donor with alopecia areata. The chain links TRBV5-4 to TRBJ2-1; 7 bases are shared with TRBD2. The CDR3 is CASSPRTSSYNEQFF. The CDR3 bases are TGTGCCAGCAGCCCGCGGACTAGCTCCTACAATGAGCAGTTCTTC.